One and the same sample provided the 5 T cell receptor beta chains below, sequenced in a study of T-cell reconstitution after alpha-beta-depleted transplantation in children. The library targeted TCRbeta and was prepared with unique molecular identifiers. MiXCR, applied by TCRdb to the PCR reads, yields one record per CDR3 protein. The table records approximately 630,000 distinct CDR3 sequences, around 13% of them present only once. The source material was PBMCs, sampled before TCRalphabeta/CD19-depleted stem cell transplant. Source of these receptors: a girl aged 2-10 years with congenital amegakaryocytic thrombocytopenia, due to receive a stem cell transplant.

The chain uses TRBV5-1 and TRBJ2-7; 11 nucleotides align to TRBD2. Unmatched junction bases numbered 5, after V lost 4 bases and J lost 5 bases. The germline gives CDR1 SGHRS, CDR2 YFSETQ. The CDR3 consists of 14 residues. CDR3 loop: CASSHTSGSDEQYF. In DNA form, the CDR3 reads TGCGCCAGCAGCCATACTAGCGGGAGCGACGAGCAGTACTTC.

This clonotype was detected ten times or more. V is TRBV12-3 or TRBV12-4 and J is TRBJ2-5, with D unclear. This CDR3 spans 13 amino acids. The germline V and J ends were trimmed by 7 bases and 5 bases, with 14 bases remaining between them. The CDR3: CASTHEAWETQYF. In DNA, the CDR3 is TGTGCCAGCACCCATGAGGCATGGGAGACCCAGTACTTC.

This rearrangement joins TRBV20-1 to TRBJ2-5; 8 bases match TRBD2. Per the germline V gene, CDR1 is DFQATT and CDR2 is SNEGSKA (reference sequence). This CDR3 comprises 12 residues. Germline trimming cut 7 bases from V and 2 bases from J; bases unmatched to any gene: 3. The CDR3 sequence is CSVRGGQETQYF. The CDR3 region has the DNA TGCAGTGTACGGGGGGGGCAAGAGACCCAGTACTTC.

This clonotype came up a few times. The chain is built from TRBV10-3 and TRBJ2-7; TRBD2 matches at 12 bases. The CDR3 consists of 12 residues. Germline CDR1 ENHRY, CDR2 SYGVKD. J was trimmed by 3 bases and V by 10 bases; bases with no gene match: 1. CDR3 loop: CATTSGSYEQYF. In DNA, the CDR3 is TGTGCCACGACTAGCGGGAGCTACGAGCAGTACTTC.

The chain is built from TRBV12-3 or TRBV12-4 and TRBJ1-4; D is possibly TRBD1 (6 bases). The V end was cut by 8 bases, the J end by 7 bases, with 14 bases between. The length of the CDR3 is 13 residues. CDR3 bases: TGTGCCAGCGCAGGGGTTCGTGGTGAAAAACTGTTTTTT. Translation gives CASAGVRGEKLFF.